These 25 T cell receptor beta chains came from one sample sequenced in a study of identical twins. TCRdb re-analysed the 5' RACE reads in MiXCR, keeping a single row per CDR3 protein. The sample yields approximately 890,000 distinct CDR3 sequences, around 12% seen once. These same records also appear under a second study, on yellow fever vaccine responses in identical twins.

Sequencing was done on a sample of PBMCs. The receptors shown here come from a woman aged 18-29 years in good health.

This clonotype was found a few times. CDR3 sequence reads: CASSLVMSSGANVLTF. The DNA for the CDR3 is TGTGCCAGCAGCTTGGTAATGAGCTCTGGGGCCAACGTCCTGACTTTC. V is TRBV7-9 and J is TRBJ2-6, with D unclear. The CDR3 is 16 amino acids. V was clipped by 3 bases and J by 0 bases, with 9 bases between them. CDR1 is SEHNR and CDR2 is FQNEAQ in the germline V gene (reference sequence).

The rearrangement links TRBV20-1 to TRBJ2-3; TRBD2 aligns across 9 bases. V dropped 6 bases and J dropped 3; count of bases not matched to a gene: 13. CDR1 is DFQATT, CDR2 SNEGSKA, per germline (reference sequence). This CDR3 contains 16 residues. The CDR3 loop is CSAAGGPGLETDTQYF. DNA of the CDR3: TGCAGTGCCGCGGGAGGGCCTGGGCTTGAGACAGATACGCAGTATTTT.

J is TRBJ2-3 and V is TRBV20-1, with 8 bases fitting TRBD2. The CDR3 has 12 amino acids. The germline V gene encodes CDR1 DFQATT and CDR2 SNEGSKA (reference sequence). The trim removed 7 bases at V and 2 bases at J, leaving 2 bases unmatched. The CDR3 sequence: CSGAGDTDTQYF. CDR3 bases: TGCAGTGGAGCGGGAGACACAGATACGCAGTATTTT.

The chain couples TRBV9 to TRBJ2-1; D is perhaps TRBD2 (6 bases). V was shortened by 4 bases and J by 8 bases, with 10 bases between the two germline ends. CDR1 SGDLS and CDR2 YYNGEE come from the germline V gene. This CDR3 comprises 12 residues. CDR3 sequence: CASSLQRDEQFF. As DNA, the CDR3 is TGTGCCAGCAGCCTTCAGCGGGATGAGCAGTTCTTC.

The chain employs TRBV11-2 and TRBJ2-3, with 13 bases matching TRBD2. CDR3 length: 16 residues. Per germline, CDR1 SGHAT and CDR2 FQNNGV. V lost 5 bases and J lost 4; bases outside the gene matches: 6. This chain's CDR3 is CASSRGLAGEADTQYF. DNA for the CDR3: TGTGCCAGCAGCCGCGGACTAGCGGGAGAGGCAGATACGCAGTATTTT. The variable domain in full, completed from reference TRBV11-2 and TRBJ2-3, reads EAGVAQSPRYKIIEKRQSVAFWCNPISGHATLYWYQQILGQGPKLLIQFQNNGVVDDSQLPKDRFSAERLKGVDSTLKIQPAKLEDSAVYLCASSRGLAGEADTQYFGPGTRLTVL.

This chain uses TRBV15 with TRBJ2-7; TRBD1 matches at 10 bases. This CDR3 has 16 residues. Germline V gene data show CDR1 as LNHNV and CDR2 as YYDKDF (reference sequence). V gave up 2 bases and J gave up 6 bases; unmatched junction bases: 10. CDR3 region: CATSRTIGTGVLEQYF. Written as DNA, the CDR3 is TGTGCCACCAGCAGAACCATAGGGACAGGGGTTCTCGAGCAGTACTTC. The variable domain in full, completed from reference TRBV15 and TRBJ2-7, reads DAMVIQNPRYQVTQFGKPVTLSCSQTLNHNVMYWYQQKSSQAPKLLFHYYDKDFNNEADTPDNFQSRRPNTSFCFLDIRSPGLGDTAMYLCATSRTIGTGVLEQYFGPGTRLTVT.

The rearrangement links TRBV20-1 to TRBJ2-2; 7 nucleotides agree with TRBD1. This CDR3 region has 14 residues. Germline V CDR1 and CDR2: DFQATT, SNEGSKA (reference sequence). J gave up 5 bases and V 6 bases, and 9 bases lay outside the gene matches. The DNA of the CDR3 is TGCAGTGCCACAGGACAGGTTCTAACCGGGGAGCTGTTTTTT. This translates into CSATGQVLTGELFF.

This clonotype was detected only once. The chain links TRBV10-3 to TRBJ1-2, with 9 bases fitting TRBD1. The CDR3 has 14 residues. V lost 7 bases to trimming and J lost 4 bases; unmatched junction nucleotides: 7. Looked up from germline, CDR1 is ENHRY and CDR2 is SYGVKD. The CDR3 DNA sequence: TGTGCCATCACCCCGGACAGGGGCCTCTATGGCTACACCTTC. It encodes CAITPDRGLYGYTF.

This clonotype was seen repeatedly, ten times or more. This chain connects TRBV10-3 to TRBJ2-5, with D maybe TRBD1 (6 bases). Germline loops: CDR1 ENHRY, CDR2 SYGVKD. The CDR3 covers 13 residues. Trimming took off 4 bases at V and 1 base at J, with 7 bases between the two ends. CDR3 sequence reads: CAISVDSQETQYF. CDR3 in DNA: TGTGCCATCAGTGTGGACAGCCAAGAGACCCAGTACTTC.

Many counts were recorded for this clonotype. J is TRBJ2-5 and V is TRBV6-4; 9 nucleotides agree with TRBD2. This CDR3 region has 15 residues. CDR1 is MRHNA and CDR2 is SNTAGT in the germline V gene. The junction had 9 bases not matched to a gene; V was cut back by 6 bases and J by 4 bases. In DNA form, the CDR3 reads TGTGCCAGCAGCCCGACGCGGGGGGGCCCAGAGACCCAGTACTTC. This sequence encodes CASSPTRGGPETQYF.

This clonotype came up a few times. The V gene is TRBV7-9, the J gene TRBJ1-2, with D hard to call. The CDR3 spans 14 residues. Trimming pared 3 bases from V and 4 bases from J, leaving 12 bases between. Germline V gene sequence: CDR1 SEHNR, CDR2 FQNEAQ (reference sequence). The DNA of the CDR3 is TGTGCCAGCAGCTTTTCCCCAGATATCTATGGCTACACCTTC. Residues: CASSFSPDIYGYTF.

This clonotype was observed a handful of times. The V and J genes are TRBV12-3 or TRBV12-4 and TRBJ2-1, with D tentatively TRBD1 or TRBD2 (5 bases each). This CDR3 is built from 14 residues. Between the trimmed V and J ends, which lost 3 bases and 4 bases, there was a span of 10 bases. This chain's CDR3 is CASSFPGRYNEQFF. The CDR3, as DNA: TGTGCCAGCAGTTTCCCGGGACGGTACAATGAGCAGTTCTTC.

This clonotype was counted between two and nine times. V and J are TRBV27 and TRBJ2-1; D perhaps matches TRBD2 (6 bases). This CDR3 comprises 16 residues. Deletions cut 5 bases from V and 2 bases from J, with 16 bases between. From germline, CDR1 is MNHEY and CDR2 SMNVEV (reference sequence). In DNA form, the CDR3 reads TGTGCCAGCAGTCCCAGGACTACCCTGACCTACAATGAGCAGTTCTTC. Protein sequence: CASSPRTTLTYNEQFF.

This clonotype was detected many times. This chain connects TRBV12-3 or TRBV12-4 to TRBJ1-5; perhaps TRBD1 as D (5 bases). CDR3 size: 14 residues. Trimming removed 3 bases from V and 5 bases from J, with 11 bases in between. The CDR3 is CASSFVGRDQPQHF. CDR3 nucleotide sequence: TGTGCCAGCAGTTTCGTGGGGCGCGATCAGCCCCAGCATTTT.

The CDR3 coding sequence is TGTGCCAGCAGCGTTACGGATTCCGGGGAGACCCAGTACTTC. It codes for CASSVTDSGETQYF. The rearrangement links TRBV9 to TRBJ2-5; D is unclear. The V end lost 2 bases, the J end lost 5 bases, and 13 bases lay between the germline ends. This CDR3 is 14 amino acids long. CDR1 is SGDLS and CDR2 is YYNGEE in the germline V gene.

In this sample, this clonotype turned up many times. The V gene is TRBV9, the J gene TRBJ2-5; 7 bases match TRBD1. V shed 3 bases and J 4 bases; nucleotides not matched to a gene: 6. Germline CDR1 and CDR2: SGDLS and YYNGEE. This CDR3 comprises 14 residues. CDR3 in amino acids: CASSGRTGRETQYF. CDR3 DNA sequence: TGTGCCAGCAGCGGGAGGACAGGACGAGAGACCCAGTACTTC. The entire variable domain, with the rest obtained from reference TRBV9 and TRBJ2-5, is as follows: DSGVTQTPKHLITATGQRVTLRCSPRSGDLSVYWYQQSLDQGLQFLIQYYNGEERAKGNILERFSAQQFPDLHSELNLSSLELGDSALYFCASSGRTGRETQYFGPGTRLLVL.

The chain employs TRBV2 and TRBJ2-1; 11 nucleotides align to TRBD2. Germline values: CDR1 SNHLY, CDR2 FYNNEI. The CDR3 has 16 amino acids. V shed 2 bases and J 8 bases; nucleotides not matched to a gene: 8. The CDR3 sequence is CASSEMGLAGGDEQFF. In DNA, the CDR3 is TGTGCCAGCAGTGAAATGGGTCTAGCGGGAGGTGATGAGCAGTTCTTC.

The chain carries TRBV10-3 and TRBJ2-7; 8 nucleotides line up with TRBD1. The ends lost 3 bases at V and 0 bases at J; junction bases unmatched: 4. Looked up from germline, CDR1 is ENHRY and CDR2 is SYGVKD. The CDR3 length is 15 residues. Here the CDR3 reads CAISDDRGDSYEQYV. CDR3 coding DNA: TGTGCCATCAGTGACGACAGGGGTGACTCCTACGAGCAGTACGTC.

This clonotype was recorded a few times. V gene TRBV25-1 combines with J gene TRBJ2-7; 9 bases agree with TRBD1. Germline CDR1 reads MGHDK; CDR2 reads SYGVNS. This CDR3 has 13 amino acids. The V gene end was trimmed by 7 bases and the J gene end by 6 bases; junction bases not matched to a gene: 7. CDR3 bases: TGTGCCAGCAACGGACAGGGGATTTGCGAGCAGTACGTC. It is translated as CASNGQGICEQYV.

This sequence joins TRBV4-1 and TRBJ1-2, with 8 positions matching TRBD1. The germline V gene has CDR1 MGHRA and CDR2 YSYEKL. The CDR3 covers 13 residues. Germline trimming cut 4 bases from V and 7 bases from J; bases unmatched to any gene: 5. CDR3 in DNA: TGCGCCAGCAGCCGGACAGGGCTAAGTGGCTACACCTTC. Translation gives CASSRTGLSGYTF.

The sample holds a few counts of this clonotype. This sequence joins TRBV12-3 or TRBV12-4 and TRBJ2-5, with a tentative D call TRBD1 (7 bases). The CDR3 is 15 residues long. The V gene lost 1 base and the J gene lost 4 bases, with 13 bases spanning the gap. This CDR3 is CASSLGRRGRETQYF. As DNA, the CDR3 is TGTGCCAGCAGTTTAGGTCGGAGGGGGCGAGAGACCCAGTACTTC.

This clonotype was observed a handful of times. This chain connects TRBV12-3 or TRBV12-4 to TRBJ2-1, with TRBD2 identical over 8 bases. The CDR3 is 16 amino acids. V trimming: 3 bases; J trimming: 2 bases; junction bases outside the gene matches: 6. DNA for the CDR3: TGTGCCAGCAGTTTGGGGACTAGAGTTGCCTACAATGAGCAGTTCTTC. It translates to CASSLGTRVAYNEQFF.

This clonotype showed up just a few times. The chain links TRBV20-1 to TRBJ1-6; TRBD1 is a possible D gene (5 bases). The CDR3 totals 13 residues. Trimming removed 1 base from V and 10 bases from J, with 11 bases in between. Germline V lookup: CDR1 DFQATT, CDR2 SNEGSKA (reference sequence). Here the CDR3 DNA reads TGCAGTGCTAGAGCAGGGACGGGGTCACCCCTCCACTTT. It codes for CSARAGTGSPLHF.

This chain joins TRBV28 and TRBJ2-1; 7 positions match TRBD2. The ends lost 6 bases at V and 4 bases at J; junction bases unmatched: 6. The CDR3 is 14 residues long. Germline CDR1 reads MDHEN; CDR2 reads SYDVKM. CDR3 sequence: CASRPGLPYNEQFF. CDR3 nucleotides: TGTGCCAGCAGACCGGGACTACCTTACAATGAGCAGTTCTTC.

This chain joins TRBV12-3 or TRBV12-4 and TRBJ2-5; D might be TRBD1 (6 bases). V shed 1 base and J shed 5 bases, with 14 bases lying between them. This CDR3 spans 15 amino acids. CDR3 nucleotide sequence: TGTGCCAGCAGTTTAGGGGTTGGGGGCACGGAGACCCAGTACTTC. This translates into CASSLGVGGTETQYF.